This T cell receptor (beta chain) was found in a study of shared clonotypes between healthy human individuals. Notes on this clone: The antigen remains unidentified.

Study-wide results and limits: Several donors had roughly 5% of their naive CD4 clonotypes in common.

The V gene lost 1 base and the J gene lost 7 bases, with 10 bases spanning the gap. This CDR3 is 13 amino acids long. Germline values: CDR1 SNHLY, CDR2 FYNNEI. Only in-frame clones appear in the TCRdb table, and some are missing; sequencing was by immunoSEQ multiplex PCR. The table has roughly 320,000 clones, more than 75% seen once; the top ten hold about a sixth. Sequenced input: memory CD8+ T cells sorted from blood. Described subset: CD45RO+ cells pooled with CCR7-negative TemRA cells. The clonotype was recovered from a man younger than 35 in good health. V is TRBV2 and J is TRBJ1-1, with D hard to call. The CDR3 is CASSEGHYLEAFF. The CDR3 region has the DNA TGTGCCAGCAGTGAAGGGCACTATCTTGAAGCTTTCTTT.